This entry is about one T cell receptor (beta chain). In its sample, this clonotype was seen many times. Which antigen it targets is not known. Per-nucleotide qualities are absent, and no much larger clonotype sits a single base away. This entry is derived from a study of T-cell reconstitution after alpha-beta-depleted transplantation in children listed by TCRdb under 2016. About the investigation overall: Using TCR repertoire profiling, the study followed T-cell immune reconstitution in a quantitative way in children after TCRalphabeta/CD19-depleted allogeneic hematopoietic cell transplantation.

The CDR3 covers 15 residues, taking in both the cysteine and the phenylalanine. Just CDR3 DNA is preserved here, 45 bases in frame from base 1. CDR1 and CDR2 are read off the germline V gene as ENHRY and SYGVKD. The V end gives up 10 bases and the J end 6 bases, leaving 18 bases in the junction not matched to a gene. Receptor amplification or capture employed PCR. The data were produced on an Illumina HiSeq 2500. TCR library preparation used molecular barcoding, with unique molecular identifiers applied to normalize quantification of the TCRbeta repertoire. The public sequencing data were trimmed at Q25 with fastp and processed into clonotypes with MiXCR by TCRdb, which kept only in-frame beta chains. When rows share a CDR3 protein, they turn into one entry using the most common DNA and genes. The sample has 200,000 to 300,000 distinct CDR3 sequences on record, around 12% of them singletons. The top ten constitute roughly 2.8% of the sample.

Source: PBMCs from the stem cell graft donor, taken from the stem cell graft. Recombination linked TRBV10-3 to TRBJ2-7; 7 middle bases align to TRBD1. The clonotype originates from a human donor who donated a stem cell graft to a child with acute lymphoblastic leukemia. The DNA sequence reads TGTGCCAGCAGGGGCCAAATAGGGACAGACGGCGAGCAGTACTTC. The translation is CASRGQIGTDGEQYF.